A single sample is the source of the 14 T cell receptor beta chains below, sequenced in a study of cytomegalovirus exposure and HLA in healthy donors. PCR was performed using 60 Vbeta and 13 Jbeta primers. The method was immunoSEQ multiplex PCR; TCRdb's version includes in-frame clones alone and lacks a portion of them. This sample has 180,000 or so clones, with 65% to 85% found just once. Sequences were obtained from PBMCs. These TCRs come from a girl between 5 and 17 years old in good health and CMV-seropositive.

The chain has TRBV9 and TRBJ2-1; TRBD2 agrees at 8 bases. Trimming at V came to 3 bases and at J to 7 bases, leaving 15 bases not matched to a gene. The CDR3 loop spans 17 amino acids. Germline V lookup: CDR1 SGDLS, CDR2 YYNGEE. The chain's CDR3 is CASSAGTGTSRMNEQFF. The DNA of the CDR3 is TGTGCCAGCAGCGCGGGAACCGGGACTAGTAGGATGAATGAGCAGTTCTTC.

This clone was seen a handful of times. CDR3 in amino acids: CASSPPGTGGGYTF. As DNA, the CDR3 is TGTGCCAGCTCACCACCCGGGACAGGGGGAGGCTACACCTTC. The chain links TRBV18 to TRBJ1-2; TRBD1 matches at 11 bases. V was pared by 0 bases and J by 8 bases, with 2 bases of the junction left unmatched. CDR3 size: 14 residues. The germline V gene has CDR1 KGHSH and CDR2 LQKENI. Looking up the rest from reference TRBV18 and TRBJ1-2 gives the full variable domain: NAGVMQNPRHLVRRRGQEARLRCSPMKGHSHVYWYRQLPEEGLKFMVYLQKENIIDESGMPKERFSAEFPKEGPSILRIQQVVRGDSAAYFCASSPPGTGGGYTFGSGTRLTVV.

The gene calls are TRBV7-9 and TRBJ2-1; perhaps TRBD2 as D (5 bases). Trimming shortened V by 2 bases and J by 1 base, and 15 bases separated the two germline ends. Germline CDR1 and CDR2: SEHNR and FQNEAQ (reference sequence). CDR3 size: 17 residues. This chain's CDR3 is CASSLIEGRDSYNEQFF. CDR3 nucleotides: TGTGCCAGCAGCTTAATTGAGGGCCGTGATTCCTACAATGAGCAGTTCTTC.

This chain uses TRBV5-8 with TRBJ2-3; 8 bases agree with TRBD1. CDR3 size: 13 residues. Trimming cost V 2 bases and J 5 bases; bases outside gene matches: 1. The germline V gene encodes CDR1 SGHTS and CDR2 YDEGEE. The CDR3 coding sequence is TGTGCCAGCAGCTTCGGACAGGGAGATACGCAGTATTTT. Translating it yields CASSFGQGDTQYF.

The rearrangement links TRBV9 to TRBJ1-2; no definite D call. From germline, CDR1 is SGDLS and CDR2 YYNGEE. The CDR3 spans 14 residues. The V and J ends lost 3 bases and 4 bases respectively, with 13 bases between them. CDR3 region: CASSADSLGYGYTF. CDR3 DNA: TGTGCCAGCAGCGCTGACTCCCTGGGCTATGGCTACACCTTC.

J is TRBJ2-7 and V is TRBV5-6, with 13 bases that match TRBD2. Germline values: CDR1 SGHDT, CDR2 YYEEEE. This CDR3 has 18 amino acids. V lost 0 bases to trimming and J lost 2 bases; unmatched junction nucleotides: 8. The CDR3 nucleotides are TGTGCCAGCAGCTTGGTCCGACTAGCGGGAGGTGGGGCCTACGAGCAGTACTTC. It codes for CASSLVRLAGGGAYEQYF.

The chain uses TRBV25-1 and TRBJ2-3; 12 bases match TRBD2. The CDR3 spans 17 residues. Germline CDR1 MGHDK, CDR2 SYGVNS. J gave up 1 base and V 2 bases, and 4 bases lay outside the gene matches. CDR3 nucleotides: TGTGCCAGCAGTGAACCGGGACTAGCGGGCGGCACAGATACGCAGTATTTT. This codes for CASSEPGLAGGTDTQYF.

The rearrangement uses TRBV5-4 and TRBJ2-2; D possibly corresponds to TRBD1 (5 bases). Deletions cut 2 bases from V and 0 bases from J, with 8 bases between. Germline V lookup: CDR1 SGHNT, CDR2 YYREEE (reference sequence). This CDR3 region has 15 residues. The CDR3 bases are TGTGCCAGCAGCTTCGCACAGGCGAACACCGGGGAGCTGTTTTTT. Its translation is CASSFAQANTGELFF.

This clone was seen a few times. CDR3 coding DNA: TGTGCCAGCAGCACCCCGATCGCGGGAGGGGCCTACGAGCAGTACTTC. Its translation is CASSTPIAGGAYEQYF. This chain joins TRBV7-2 and TRBJ2-7, with 9 bases matching TRBD2. The germline CDR1 and CDR2 sequences are SGHTA and FQGNSA. The CDR3 runs 16 residues. Trimming cost V 5 bases and J 2 bases; bases outside gene matches: 10.

This chain uses TRBV6-5 with TRBJ1-5, with 10 bases lining up with TRBD1. The CDR3 runs 15 residues. The V segment lost 6 bases and the J segment 1 base; nucleotides outside the gene matches: 3. Germline V gene data show CDR1 as MNHEY and CDR2 as SVGAGI. Here the CDR3 DNA reads TGTGCCAGCAGAGAGGACAGGGGGAGCAATCAGCCCCAGCATTTT. Its protein product is CASREDRGSNQPQHF.

Written as DNA, the CDR3 is TGCAGCGCTCGGGTCAGGGTAGGCCCCTCTGGGGCCAACGTCCTGACTTTC. It encodes CSARVRVGPSGANVLTF. J is TRBJ2-6 and V is TRBV29-1; a possible D gene is TRBD1 (5 bases). V lost 7 bases and J lost 0, with 19 bases in between. The CDR3 extends over 17 amino acids. The germline gives CDR1 SQVTM, CDR2 ANQGSEA.

This clone was seen a few times. The rearrangement links TRBV6-4 to TRBJ2-1, with 10 bases identical to TRBD2. The CDR3 sequence is 16 residues long. Per germline, CDR1 MRHNA and CDR2 SNTAGT. V shed 0 bases, J shed 6 bases, and the junction held 5 bases outside the gene matches. The CDR3 protein is CASSDSPGTSANEQFF. As DNA, the CDR3 is TGTGCCAGCAGTGACTCCCCCGGGACTAGCGCCAATGAGCAGTTCTTC.

The genes are TRBV4-2 and TRBJ2-7; 7 positions agree with TRBD2. The CDR3 is 14 amino acids. The V segment lost 4 bases and the J segment 3 bases; nucleotides outside the gene matches: 6. CDR1 and CDR2 (germline): LGHNA, YNFKEQ. CDR3 protein: CASSPPGTIYEQYF. The CDR3 nucleotides are TGTGCCAGCAGCCCACCCGGGACTATCTACGAGCAGTACTTC.

The chain recombines TRBV14 with TRBJ1-1; D ambiguous. Trimming removed 0 bases at V and 5 bases at J, with 16 bases between. Looked up from germline, CDR1 is SGHDN and CDR2 is FVKESK. The CDR3 consists of 16 residues. The CDR3 nucleotides are TGTGCCAGCAGCCAAGAGGTCGGGGTTAAAGTGACTGAAGCTTTCTTT. It yields the protein CASSQEVGVKVTEAFF.